The 20 T cell receptor beta chains given below trace back to one sample, sequenced in a study of T cell clonality in common variable immunodeficiency. Antigens of these TCRs are unknown. Findings of the study overall: Reportedly, TCR beta sequences from common variable immunodeficiency showed fewer deletions and N-nucleotide insertions.

Assay: immunoSEQ multiplex PCR; the TCRdb copy retains only in-frame clones and omits some. Altogether more than 30,000 clones were found in the sample, and no singletons occur. Input material: peripheral blood mononuclear cells. Receptor source: a human donor with common variable immunodeficiency.

This clone was counted at least ten times. The read halts 3 residues ahead of the CDR3 end, with the missing end drawn from the germline J gene. V usage is TRBV20-1 and J usage is TRBJ2-3; 9 nucleotides match TRBD2. The CDR3 sequence is 15 residues long. V gave up 3 bases and J gave up 4 bases; unmatched junction bases: 8. From germline, CDR1 is DFQATT and CDR2 SNEGSKA (reference sequence). Partial CDR3 DNA: TGCAGTGCTAGCACCCGGACTAGCGTGGCAGATACG. Translated, it gives CSASTRTSVADT. From start to end, the CDR3 is CSASTRTSVADTQYF.

This clone came up a few times. The sequenced fragment ends 3 residues before the CDR3 boundary, so the rest is inferred from the germline J gene. The chain has TRBV5-6 and TRBJ2-7; tentative D call: TRBD2 (7 bases). With 4 bases removed from V and 4 bases from J, the gap between germline ends came to 15 bases. Per the germline V gene, CDR1 is SGHDT and CDR2 is YYEEEE. This CDR3 region has 14 residues. CDR3 protein: CASSAGAYRYEQYF. CDR3 DNA, as far as it was read: TGTGCCAGCAGCGCGGGGGCGTATAGGTACGAG.

This clone occurred many times. The read halts 3 residues ahead of the CDR3 end, with the missing end drawn from the germline J gene. This chain joins TRBV12-3 or TRBV12-4 and TRBJ1-2; 9 bases align to TRBD1. The CDR3 consists of 14 residues. V lost 1 base to trimming and J lost 4 bases; unmatched junction nucleotides: 1. The part of the CDR3 DNA that was read is TGTGCCAGCAGTTTAGGGACAGGGGTCTATGGC. Its translation: CASSLGTGVYG. The complete CDR3 reads CASSLGTGVYGYTF.

This clone was counted a few times. From the germline J gene comes the end of the CDR3, since the read stops 3 residues before it. V gene TRBV7-2 combines with J gene TRBJ2-7; possible D gene TRBD1, 6 bases. This CDR3 comprises 15 residues. V was clipped by 3 bases and J by 5 bases, with 17 bases between them. In germline, CDR1 is SGHTA, CDR2 FQGNSA. The CDR3 loop is CASSFQAQGSHEQYF. Incomplete CDR3 DNA: TGTGCCAGCAGCTTCCAGGCCCAGGGGTCCCACGAG. Full variable domain (remainder filled in from reference TRBV7-2 and TRBJ2-7): GAGVSQSPSNKVTEKGKDVELRCDPISGHTALYWYRQSLGQGLEFLIYFQGNSAPDKSGLPSDRFSAERTGGSVSTLTIQRTQQEDSAVYLCASSFQAQGSHEQYFGPGTRLTVT.

This clone was seen a handful of times. The read ends 3 residues early relative to the CDR3; the germline J gene fills the gap. The chain is built from TRBV7-9 and TRBJ1-2, with D tentatively TRBD1 (6 bases). The CDR3 contains 14 residues. The germline gives CDR1 SEHNR, CDR2 FQNEAQ (reference sequence). V lost 5 bases, J lost 2 bases, and 12 bases lay in between. CDR3 bases read: TGTGCCAGCAGCCCAACCCAGGGGAACTATGGC. It encodes CASSPTQGNYG. The whole CDR3 region reads CASSPTQGNYGYTF.

The table lists this clone with many counts. The CDR3 is cut off 3 residues early in the read; its end comes from the germline J gene. V and J are TRBV18 and TRBJ1-2; D is perhaps TRBD1 (6 bases). The germline V and J ends were trimmed by 3 bases and 2 bases, with 13 bases remaining between them. This CDR3 spans 15 amino acids. Per germline, CDR1 KGHSH and CDR2 LQKENI. CDR3 DNA (partial): TGTGCCAGCTCACCTACGGACAGTGGAAACTATGGC. This encodes CASSPTDSGNYG. The whole CDR3 region reads CASSPTDSGNYGYTF.

This clone has a count of ten or more. The missing CDR3 end, 3 residues past where the read stops, is filled in from the germline J gene. J is TRBJ2-3 and V is TRBV20-1; the D gene is possibly TRBD2 (6 bases). V lost 1 base and J 3 bases, leaving 14 bases between the germline ends. The CDR3 has 15 amino acids. Germline lookup yields CDR1 DFQATT and CDR2 SNEGSKA (reference sequence). The DNA read from the CDR3 is TGCAGTGCTAGAGGGGGTAGCGGAGTAACAGATACG. This translates into CSARGGSGVTDT. The CDR3 in its entirety is CSARGGSGVTDTQYF.

This clone came up many times. The read terminates 3 residues before the CDR3 end, so the remaining end is supplied by the germline J gene. The chain is built from TRBV3-1 (or the pseudogene TRBV3-2) and TRBJ1-6, with D possibly being TRBD1 (6 bases). The CDR3 length is 13 residues. The V gene lost 0 bases and the J gene lost 10 bases, with 7 bases spanning the gap. Germline V gene lookup returns CDR1 LGHDT and CDR2 YNNKEL (reference sequence). CDR3 bases read: TGTGCCAGCAGCCAAGACAGGGGATCACCC. It is translated as CASSQDRGSP. In full, the CDR3 reads CASSQDRGSPLHF.

This clone was seen a few times. The read gets to within 3 residues of the CDR3 end, and the germline J gene fills in the rest. V is TRBV18 and J is TRBJ2-3, with 7 bases that match TRBD2. CDR1 and CDR2 (germline): KGHSH, LQKENI. This CDR3 contains 15 residues. V trimming: 2 bases; J trimming: 2 bases; junction bases outside the gene matches: 4. The CDR3 spells CASSPGRGTTDTQYF. The covered CDR3 bases are TGTGCCAGCTCACCAGGGAGGGGCACCACAGATACG.

This clone was detected only a few times. The read comes to an end 3 residues before the CDR3 does, leaving the germline J gene to fill in the end. The chain couples TRBV7-3 to TRBJ2-1; 7 positions match TRBD2. Germline V gene data show CDR1 as SGHTA and CDR2 as FQGTGA. There are 15 residues in the CDR3. V lost 5 bases and J lost 1; bases outside the gene matches: 5. Incomplete CDR3 DNA: TGTGCCAGCAGCGTAAGCGGGATGTCCTACAATGAG. Translating it yields CASSVSGMSYNE. The complete CDR3 sequence is CASSVSGMSYNEQFF.

Note on this clone: Read coverage stops 3 residues before the CDR3 terminus; the germline J gene supplies the remainder. The J gene is TRBJ1-3, the V gene TRBV11-1, with D unresolved. Germline values: CDR1 SGHAT, CDR2 FQDESV (reference sequence). The length of the CDR3 is 13 residues. The germline V and J ends were trimmed by 8 bases and 0 bases, with 8 bases remaining between them. The part of the CDR3 DNA that was read is TGTGCCAGCGTCCTAACCTCTGGAAACACC. This sequence encodes CASVLTSGNT. The CDR3 in full is CASVLTSGNTIYF. Looking up the rest from reference TRBV11-1 and TRBJ1-3 gives the full variable domain: EAEVAQSPRYKITEKSQAVAFWCDPISGHATLYWYRQILGQGPELLVQFQDESVVDDSQLPKDRFSAERLKGVDSTLKIQPAELGDSAMYLCASVLTSGNTIYFGEGSWLTVV.

A remark on this clone: The CDR3 end lies 3 residues beyond the end of the read and is filled in from the germline J gene. This rearrangement joins TRBV5-6 to TRBJ2-3, with D possibly matching TRBD1 (6 bases). V was pared by 4 bases and J by 3 bases, with 15 bases between. The CDR3 is 15 residues long. Germline CDR1 reads SGHDT; CDR2 reads YYEEEE. The CDR3 region is CASSRDTQPTDTQYF. The part of the CDR3 DNA that was read is TGTGCCAGCAGCCGGGACACTCAACCGACAGATACG.

In the case of this clone: The read gets to within 3 residues of the CDR3 end, and the germline J gene fills in the rest. The chain employs TRBV7-3 and TRBJ2-3; the D is unclear. Germline loops: CDR1 SGHTA, CDR2 FQGTGA. V shed 5 bases and J shed 1 base, with 16 bases lying between them. The CDR3 has 16 amino acids. The sequenced part of the CDR3 DNA is TGTGCCAGCAGCACTCGACACGGCCTCCGCACAGATACG. Its protein is CASSTRHGLRTDT. The complete CDR3 sequence is CASSTRHGLRTDTQYF. Complete variable domain (other parts from reference TRBV7-3 and TRBJ2-3): GAGVSQTPSNKVTEKGKYVELRCDPISGHTALYWYRQSLGQGPEFLIYFQGTGAADDSGLPNDRFFAVRPEGSVSTLKIQRTERGDSAVYLCASSTRHGLRTDTQYFGPGTRLTVL.

In its sample, this clone was seen many times. The CDR3 extends 3 residues past the end of the read, so its final part is completed from the germline J gene. This chain connects TRBV7-2 to TRBJ1-3; possibly TRBD1 for D (6 bases). V lost 4 bases to trimming and J lost 1 base, with 11 bases between them. CDR1 and CDR2 (germline): SGHTA, FQGNSA. The CDR3 has 15 amino acids. CDR3 DNA (partial): TGTGCCAGCAGCTCCTACCAGGGGTCTGGAAACACC. The encoded protein is CASSSYQGSGNT. In full, the CDR3 is CASSSYQGSGNTIYF. The full variable domain, rest sourced from reference TRBV7-2 and TRBJ1-3, is GAGVSQSPSNKVTEKGKDVELRCDPISGHTALYWYRQSLGQGLEFLIYFQGNSAPDKSGLPSDRFSAERTGGSVSTLTIQRTQQEDSAVYLCASSSYQGSGNTIYFGEGSWLTVV.

This clone is judged medium-sized (0.01 to 0.1%). The read halts 3 residues ahead of the CDR3 end, with the missing end drawn from the germline J gene. This sequence joins TRBV30 and TRBJ2-3, with 11 bases lining up with TRBD2. CDR3 length equals 15 residues. The V gene end was trimmed by 3 bases and the J gene end by 2 bases; junction bases not matched to a gene: 4. Germline-derived CDR1 and CDR2 are GTSNPN and SVGIG (reference sequence). CDR3 bases read: TGTGCCTGGAGGACTAGCGGGACCTACACAGATACG. Translating gives CAWRTSGTYTDT. The whole CDR3 protein is CAWRTSGTYTDTQYF.

This clone has at least ten counts. The read halts 3 residues ahead of the CDR3 end, with the missing end drawn from the germline J gene. This rearrangement joins TRBV14 to TRBJ2-1, with 9 bases aligning to TRBD2. Per germline, CDR1 SGHDN and CDR2 FVKESK. This CDR3 has 20 amino acids. The trim removed 4 bases at V and 8 bases at J, leaving 24 bases unmatched. The sequenced CDR3 bases are TGTGCCAGCAGCCTCATTCCAAGGCTTATGGGTGGAGTAGCGGGAGATGAG. As protein: CASSLIPRLMGGVAGDE. The CDR3, in full, reads CASSLIPRLMGGVAGDEQFF.

Within the sample, this clone is medium-sized. The observed sequence ends 3 residues before the CDR3 terminus, with the missing tail filled in from the germline J gene. The V and J genes are TRBV9 and TRBJ2-1, with 14 bases matching TRBD2. Germline V gene sequence: CDR1 SGDLS, CDR2 YYNGEE. V was pared by 2 bases and J by 8 bases, with 6 bases of the junction left unmatched. This CDR3 contains 16 residues. CDR3 sequence reads: CASSVGTSGSWDEQFF. The sequenced part of the CDR3 DNA is TGTGCCAGCAGCGTGGGGACTAGCGGGAGTTGGGATGAG.

The sample holds many counts of this clone. CDR3 DNA, as far as it was read: TGTGCCAGCAGCTTAGAGACAATT. As protein: CASSLETI. The full-length CDR3 reads as CASSLETIQYF. This chain connects TRBV11-3 to TRBJ2-4; D unclear. The read halts 3 residues ahead of the CDR3 end, with the missing end drawn from the germline J gene. The CDR3 has 11 amino acids. CDR1 and CDR2 from the germline V gene are SGHNT and YENEEA.

Only a few counts were recorded for this clone. Coverage ceases 3 residues before the CDR3 finishes, and the germline J gene fills in the end. This chain links TRBV7-2 with TRBJ2-5, with 8 bases identical to TRBD2. With 4 bases clipped from V and 5 bases from J, the junction kept 9 bases outside the gene matches. Germline CDR1 is SGHTA and CDR2 is FQGNSA. CDR3 length: 15 amino acids. The sequenced part of the CDR3 DNA is TGTGCCAGCAGCTCCCAAGCGGGAGTTTTGGAGACC. It is translated as CASSSQAGVLET. The full CDR3 is CASSSQAGVLETQYF.

This clone was picked up many times. Coverage ceases 3 residues before the CDR3 finishes, and the germline J gene fills in the end. V usage is TRBV18 and J usage is TRBJ1-6, with a tentative D call TRBD1 (5 bases). Trimming cost V 0 bases and J 9 bases, with 9 bases left between them. Germline CDR1 is KGHSH and CDR2 is LQKENI. This CDR3 region has 14 residues. The CDR3 loop is CASSPPGGASPLHF. CDR3 DNA (partial): TGTGCCAGCTCACCACCGGGTGGGGCTTCACCC. The whole variable domain, filled in from reference TRBV18 and TRBJ1-6, reads NAGVMQNPRHLVRRRGQEARLRCSPMKGHSHVYWYRQLPEEGLKFMVYLQKENIIDESGMPKERFSAEFPKEGPSILRIQQVVRGDSAAYFCASSPPGGASPLHFGNGTRLTVT.